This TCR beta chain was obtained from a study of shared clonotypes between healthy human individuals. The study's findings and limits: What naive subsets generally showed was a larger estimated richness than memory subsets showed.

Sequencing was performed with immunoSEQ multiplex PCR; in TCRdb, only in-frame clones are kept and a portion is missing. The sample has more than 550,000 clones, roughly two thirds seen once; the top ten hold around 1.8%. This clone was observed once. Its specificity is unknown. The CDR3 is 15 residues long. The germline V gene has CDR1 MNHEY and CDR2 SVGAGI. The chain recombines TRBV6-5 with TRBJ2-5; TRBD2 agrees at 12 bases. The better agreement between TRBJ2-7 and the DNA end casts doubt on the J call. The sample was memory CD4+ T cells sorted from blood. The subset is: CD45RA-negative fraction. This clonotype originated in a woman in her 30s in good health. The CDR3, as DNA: TGTGCCAGCAGTTCCACGACTAGCGGGAGTAGCGAGCAGTACTTC. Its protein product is CASSSTTSGSSEQYF.